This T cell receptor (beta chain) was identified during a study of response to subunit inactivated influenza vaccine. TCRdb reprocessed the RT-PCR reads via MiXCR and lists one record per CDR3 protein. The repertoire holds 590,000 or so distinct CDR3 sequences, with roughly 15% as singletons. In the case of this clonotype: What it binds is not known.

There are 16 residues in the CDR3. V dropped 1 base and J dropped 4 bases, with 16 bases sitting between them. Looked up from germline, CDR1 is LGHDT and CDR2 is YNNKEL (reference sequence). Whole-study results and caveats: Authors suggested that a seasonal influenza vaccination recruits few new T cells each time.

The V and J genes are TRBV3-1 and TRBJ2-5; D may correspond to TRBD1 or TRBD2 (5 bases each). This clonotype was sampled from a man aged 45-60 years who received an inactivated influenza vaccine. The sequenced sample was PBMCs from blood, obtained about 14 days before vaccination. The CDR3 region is CASSQGGIDSRETQYF. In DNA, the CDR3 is TGTGCCAGCAGCCAAGGGGGGATAGATTCCCGAGAGACCCAGTACTTC.